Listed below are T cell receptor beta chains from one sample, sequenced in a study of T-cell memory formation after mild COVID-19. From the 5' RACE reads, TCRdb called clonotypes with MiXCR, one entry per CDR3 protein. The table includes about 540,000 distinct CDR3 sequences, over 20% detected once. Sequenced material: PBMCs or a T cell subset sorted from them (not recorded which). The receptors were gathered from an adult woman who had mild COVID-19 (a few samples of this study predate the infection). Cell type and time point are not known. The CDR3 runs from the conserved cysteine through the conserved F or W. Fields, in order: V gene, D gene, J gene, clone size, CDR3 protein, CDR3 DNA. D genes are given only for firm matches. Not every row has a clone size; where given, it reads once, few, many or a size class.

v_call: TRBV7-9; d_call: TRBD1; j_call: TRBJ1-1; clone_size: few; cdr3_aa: CASSSWTGNTEAFF; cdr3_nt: TGTGCCAGCAGCTCTTGGACAGGGAACACTGAAGCTTTCTTT
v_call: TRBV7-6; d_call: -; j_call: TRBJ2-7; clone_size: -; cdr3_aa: CASSRPGHWEQYF; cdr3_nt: TGTGCCAGCAGCCGACCGGGCCACTGGGAGCAGTACTTC
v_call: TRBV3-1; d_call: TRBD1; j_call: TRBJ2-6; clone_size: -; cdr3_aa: CASSFRDRPKLTF; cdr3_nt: TGTGCCAGCAGCTTTAGGGACAGGCCTAAGCTGACTTTC
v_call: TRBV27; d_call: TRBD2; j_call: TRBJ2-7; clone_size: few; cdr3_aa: CASSPGLAGYLYEQYF; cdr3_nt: TGTGCCAGCAGTCCGGGACTAGCGGGGTACCTCTACGAGCAGTACTTC
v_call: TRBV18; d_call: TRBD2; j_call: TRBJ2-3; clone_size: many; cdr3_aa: CASSSTSGRRTDTQYF; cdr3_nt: TGTGCCAGCTCATCGACTAGCGGGAGACGCACAGATACGCAGTATTTT
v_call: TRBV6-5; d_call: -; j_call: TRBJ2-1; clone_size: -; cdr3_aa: CASSYGGGNEQFF; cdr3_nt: TGTGCCAGCAGTTACGGTGGGGGCAATGAGCAGTTCTTC
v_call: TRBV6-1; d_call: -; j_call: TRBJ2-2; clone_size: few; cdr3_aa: CASSEGHEPTGELFF; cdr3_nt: TGTGCCAGCAGTGAAGGACATGAGCCAACCGGGGAGCTGTTTTTT
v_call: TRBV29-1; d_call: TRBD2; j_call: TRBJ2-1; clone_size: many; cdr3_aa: CSVGGLAGGNEQFF; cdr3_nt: TGCAGCGTTGGGGGACTAGCGGGAGGTAATGAGCAGTTCTTC
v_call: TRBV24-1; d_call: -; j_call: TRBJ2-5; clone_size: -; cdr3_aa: CATSHPGEIGGETKYF; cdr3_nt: TGTGCCACCAGTCACCCGGGGGAAATCGGAGGGGAGACCAAGTACTTC
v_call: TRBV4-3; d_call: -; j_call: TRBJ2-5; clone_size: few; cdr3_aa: CASSPTPTKGQETQYF; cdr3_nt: TGCGCCAGCAGCCCAACACCGACCAAGGGCCAAGAGACCCAGTACTTC